The 14 T cell receptor beta chains reported below all come from one sample, sequenced in a study of blood T cell repertoires in COVID-19. Sequenced by immunoSEQ multiplex PCR; TCRdb stores in-frame clones only, minus some. The sample consists of about 140,000 clones, approximately 86% of them appearing once. The sample comprised peripheral blood. Receptor source: a woman in her fifties or sixties with acute or convalescent COVID-19.

The rearrangement uses TRBV4-1 and TRBJ2-7; D might be TRBD1 (5 bases). V was pared by 4 bases and J by 1 base, with 8 bases between. The V gene's germline CDR1 is MGHRA and CDR2 YSYEKL. The CDR3 contains 13 residues. CDR3 sequence reads: CASSRQFSYEQYF. CDR3 coding DNA: TGCGCCAGCAGCCGACAGTTTTCCTACGAGCAGTACTTC.

The J gene is TRBJ2-1, the V gene TRBV7-3, with TRBD2 identical over 9 bases. Germline loops: CDR1 SGHTA, CDR2 FQGTGA. The trim removed 5 bases at V and 9 bases at J, leaving 8 bases unmatched. This CDR3 has 14 amino acids. CDR3 in DNA: TGTGCCAGCAGCCCTCCGGGTAGCGGGGGTGAGCAGTTCTTC. Protein: CASSPPGSGGEQFF.

This sequence joins TRBV4-1 and TRBJ1-4; 7 bases line up with TRBD1. This CDR3 has 14 residues. V lost 3 bases to trimming and J lost 7 bases; unmatched junction nucleotides: 5. Looked up from germline, CDR1 is MGHRA and CDR2 is YSYEKL. The CDR3 region has the DNA TGCGCCAGCAGCCAGGAGGGGGCAGGTGAAAAACTGTTTTTT. Translating it yields CASSQEGAGEKLFF.

The V call is TRBV7-8, the J call TRBJ2-7; 8 positions agree with TRBD1. The CDR3 extends over 14 amino acids. CDR1 is SGHVS, CDR2 FQNEAQ, per germline. Germline trimming cut 6 bases from V and 2 bases from J; bases unmatched to any gene: 6. The DNA for the CDR3 is TGTGCCAGCAGGAGGGCAGGGGGCGCCTACGAGCAGTACTTC. It encodes CASRRAGGAYEQYF.

CDR3 coding DNA: TGTGCCAGTAGTATCGTCAATGAAAAACTGTTTTTT. It encodes CASSIVNEKLFF. The rearrangement links TRBV19 to TRBJ1-4; D call uncertain. The V gene lost 3 bases and the J gene lost 5 bases, with 4 bases spanning the gap. The CDR3 has 12 residues. Germline V lookup: CDR1 LNHDA, CDR2 SQIVND (reference sequence).

Note on this clone: The sample carries other DNA sequences with the same CDR3. The chain uses TRBV5-1 and TRBJ1-5, with unresolved D. V was clipped by 4 bases and J by 7 bases, with 12 bases between them. Germline CDR1 reads SGHRS; CDR2 reads YFSETQ. The CDR3 spans 13 residues. In DNA form, the CDR3 reads TGCGCCAGCAGCCCCGGCGGGGAGCAGCCCCAGCATTTT. Its translation: CASSPGGEQPQHF.

V is TRBV28 and J is TRBJ1-5; D gene ambiguous. The V end was cut by 6 bases, the J end by 2 bases, with 14 bases between. This CDR3 is 15 amino acids long. Germline V lookup: CDR1 MDHEN, CDR2 SYDVKM. The CDR3 region is CASRLLLGGNQPQHF. The CDR3 nucleotides read TGTGCCAGCAGACTCCTCTTGGGAGGCAATCAGCCCCAGCATTTT.

The CDR3 nucleotides are TGTGCCAGCAGTTACTCGACCAGGAGGCCAGATACGCAGTATTTT. Encoded protein: CASSYSTRRPDTQYF. The chain employs TRBV6-2 or TRBV6-3 and TRBJ2-3, with TRBD2 as a possible D gene (5 bases). Germline CDR1 reads MNHEY; CDR2 reads SVGEGT. Trimming removed 0 bases from V and 4 bases from J, with 11 bases in between. The CDR3 consists of 15 residues.

This chain uses TRBV5-1 with TRBJ2-1; 11 bases are a match to TRBD2. The length of the CDR3 is 15 residues. Germline V gene lookup returns CDR1 SGHRS and CDR2 YFSETQ. V lost 4 bases, J lost 3 bases, and 3 bases stayed unmatched. The CDR3 nucleotides read TGCGCCAGCAGCCCCGGGACTAGCGGCTACAATGAGCAGTTCTTC. It codes for CASSPGTSGYNEQFF.

The V and J genes are TRBV20-1 and TRBJ1-3; no firm D call. Deletions cut 3 bases from V and 0 bases from J, with 9 bases between. Germline-derived CDR1 and CDR2 are DFQATT and SNEGSKA (reference sequence). CDR3 length equals 14 residues. The CDR3: CSASSSVSGNTIYF. DNA of the CDR3: TGCAGTGCTAGTTCGTCTGTCTCTGGAAACACCATATATTTT.

This clone was seen once. V usage is TRBV14 and J usage is TRBJ2-3, with D perhaps matching TRBD2 (6 bases). V was clipped by 2 bases and J by 0 bases, with 9 bases between them. The germline gives CDR1 SGHDN, CDR2 FVKESK. The CDR3 totals 15 residues. The CDR3 protein is CASSQPSASTDTQYF. CDR3 DNA: TGTGCCAGCAGCCAACCTAGCGCTAGCACAGATACGCAGTATTTT.

In its sample, this clone was seen once. This rearrangement joins TRBV29-1 to TRBJ2-5, with 11 bases that match TRBD1. Germline loops: CDR1 SQVTM, CDR2 ANQGSEA. The CDR3 has 12 amino acids. The J segment lost 5 bases and the V segment lost 7 bases, leaving 3 bases of the junction unmatched. The CDR3 reads CSAGTGGETQYF. The CDR3 DNA follows: TGCAGCGCCGGGACAGGGGGGGAGACCCAGTACTTC. Using reference TRBV29-1 and TRBJ2-5 for the parts outside the CDR3, the full variable domain is SAVISQKPSRDICQRGTSLTIQCQVDSQVTMMFWYRQQPGQSLTLIATANQGSEATYESGFVIDKFPISRPNLTFSTLTVSNMSPEDSSIYLCSAGTGGETQYFGPGTRLLVL.

The rearrangement links TRBV7-3 to TRBJ2-5, with 10 positions matching TRBD2. J was trimmed by 2 bases and V by 5 bases; bases with no gene match: 5. Germline-derived CDR1 and CDR2 are SGHTA and FQGTGA. The CDR3 has 15 residues. The CDR3 is CASSLRLAGQETQYF. The CDR3 nucleotides read TGTGCCAGCAGCCTACGACTAGCGGGTCAAGAGACCCAGTACTTC.

This rearrangement joins TRBV19 to TRBJ1-2; 7 bases line up with TRBD1. Germline CDR1 reads LNHDA; CDR2 reads SQIVND (reference sequence). The CDR3 runs to 15 residues. Losses at the gene ends were 8 bases for V and 7 bases for J; bases not matched to a gene: 16. The CDR3 reads CASQRGAQGGSGYTF. Here the CDR3 DNA reads TGTGCCAGTCAGAGGGGAGCTCAGGGGGGAAGTGGCTACACCTTC.